This passage covers 28 T cell receptor beta chains from one sample sequenced in a study of blood T cell repertoires in COVID-19. Repertoires were generated with immunoSEQ multiplex PCR, while TCRdb's copy carries only in-frame clones and drops some. The data hold 96,000 or so clones, with around 90% observed a single time. The sample consisted of peripheral blood. These receptors all stem from a human donor with COVID-19, enrolled during active disease. The donor label of this sample is uncertain.

The chain joins TRBV29-1 to TRBJ1-5, with a weak D call TRBD1 (5 bases). Trimming cost V 4 bases and J 2 bases, with 18 bases left between them. CDR3 length: 16 amino acids. Germline CDR1 is SQVTM and CDR2 is ANQGSEA. The CDR3 region is CSVVEGREEGNQPQHF. In DNA form, the CDR3 reads TGCAGCGTTGTCGAAGGCAGGGAGGAGGGCAATCAGCCCCAGCATTTT.

J is TRBJ1-1 and V is TRBV28; possible D gene TRBD1, 6 bases. This CDR3 comprises 14 residues. Trimming removed 3 bases from V and 7 bases from J, with 15 bases in between. CDR1 is MDHEN, CDR2 SYDVKM, per germline. The CDR3 coding sequence is TGTGCCAGCAGTTTTAGGGGGATCGGACATGAAGCTTTCTTT. Protein product: CASSFRGIGHEAFF.

This chain's CDR3 is CASSEWGTSSRDEKLFF. In nucleotides, the CDR3 is TGTGCCAGCAGTGAATGGGGGACTTCTAGTCGGGATGAAAAACTGTTTTTT. The chain is built from TRBV25-1 and TRBJ1-4; D is possibly TRBD1 (5 bases). Germline CDR1 and CDR2: MGHDK and SYGVNS. V was trimmed by 1 base and J by 6 bases, leaving 18 bases between them. The CDR3 length is 17 residues.

The chain couples TRBV5-4 to TRBJ1-4, with D tentatively TRBD1 (5 bases). Trimming pared 1 base from V and 4 bases from J, leaving 11 bases between. Germline-derived CDR1 and CDR2 are SGHNT and YYREEE (reference sequence). CDR3 length equals 15 residues. The CDR3 is CASSLWQGGNEKLFF. The CDR3 coding sequence is TGTGCCAGCAGCTTGTGGCAGGGCGGTAATGAAAAACTGTTTTTT.

Remarks on this clone: Within the sample, other DNA sequences also encode this same CDR3. The chain is built from TRBV5-1 and TRBJ2-3; TRBD2 might be the D (6 bases). V dropped 0 bases and J dropped 1 base, with 9 bases sitting between them. This CDR3 region has 15 residues. Germline V CDR1 and CDR2: SGHRS, YFSETQ. CDR3 in DNA: TGCGCCAGCAGCTTGGCGGGGGTAGGCACAGATACGCAGTATTTT. This encodes CASSLAGVGTDTQYF.

The chain recombines TRBV7-9 with TRBJ2-1; the D is unclear. The CDR3 has 13 amino acids. CDR1 is SEHNR, CDR2 FQNEAQ, per germline (reference sequence). Trimming stripped 10 bases from V and 6 bases from J, with 16 bases between. The CDR3 loop is CATSERHRNEQFF. The CDR3 nucleotides read TGTGCCACCTCGGAGAGGCACCGCAATGAGCAGTTCTTC. The full variable domain, completed using reference TRBV7-9 and TRBJ2-1, is DTGVSQNPRHKITKRGQNVTFRCDPISEHNRLYWYRQTLGQGPEFLTYFQNEAQLEKSRLLSDRFSAERPKGSFSTLEIQRTEQGDSAMYLCATSERHRNEQFFGPGTRLTVL.

A single count supports this clone. The rearrangement joins TRBV18 to TRBJ2-7; 8 bases line up with TRBD2. Losses at the gene ends were 5 bases for V and 6 bases for J; bases not matched to a gene: 12. Germline V gene sequence: CDR1 KGHSH, CDR2 LQKENI. This CDR3 has 15 amino acids. For the CDR3, the DNA is TGTGCCAGCTCATCCCATCCCCCCCGGGGGGGCGAGCAGTACTTC. This codes for CASSSHPPRGGEQYF. Full variable domain (remainder filled in from reference TRBV18 and TRBJ2-7): NAGVMQNPRHLVRRRGQEARLRCSPMKGHSHVYWYRQLPEEGLKFMVYLQKENIIDESGMPKERFSAEFPKEGPSILRIQQVVRGDSAAYFCASSSHPPRGGEQYFGPGTRLTVT.

The chain couples TRBV4-2 to TRBJ1-1, with D possibly TRBD1 on 6 matching bases. Germline values: CDR1 LGHNA, CDR2 YNFKEQ. The CDR3 is 17 residues long. V was clipped by 0 bases and J by 2 bases, with 16 bases between them. CDR3 in amino acids: CASSQESGGSTNTEAFF. CDR3 sequence (DNA): TGTGCCAGCAGCCAAGAGAGCGGGGGCTCTACCAACACTGAAGCTTTCTTT.

The chain joins TRBV6-1 to TRBJ2-3; TRBD2 aligns across 8 bases. This CDR3 comprises 15 residues. J was trimmed by 3 bases and V by 2 bases; bases with no gene match: 4. Germline values: CDR1 MNHNS, CDR2 SASEGT. This CDR3 reads CASSEPGLGTDTQYF. The CDR3 DNA follows: TGTGCCAGCAGTGAACCGGGACTAGGAACAGATACGCAGTATTTT.

The rearrangement uses TRBV5-1 and TRBJ2-7, with TRBD1 identical over 8 bases. J gave up 4 bases and V 3 bases, and 6 bases lay outside the gene matches. This CDR3 contains 14 residues. The germline CDR1 and CDR2 sequences are SGHRS and YFSETQ. The CDR3, as DNA: TGCGCCAGCAGCTCCCAGGGGGCGCCATACGAGCAGTACTTC. This gives the protein CASSSQGAPYEQYF.

V usage is TRBV28 and J usage is TRBJ1-6; TRBD1 is a possible D gene (5 bases). V was trimmed by 6 bases and J by 5 bases, leaving 14 bases between them. Looked up from germline, CDR1 is MDHEN and CDR2 is SYDVKM. CDR3 length: 15 residues. CDR3 DNA sequence: TGTGCCAGCAGGACGGCCGAAGGGGATAATTCACCCCTCCACTTT. This gives the protein CASRTAEGDNSPLHF.

The chain joins TRBV27 to TRBJ1-5; D perhaps matches TRBD1 (5 bases). The length of the CDR3 is 13 residues. CDR1 and CDR2 (germline): MNHEY, SMNVEV (reference sequence). The germline V and J ends were trimmed by 4 bases and 6 bases, with 10 bases remaining between them. DNA of the CDR3: TGTGCCAGCAGTTCAGGGTGGGGTCAGCCCCAGCATTTT. Translated, it gives CASSSGWGQPQHF.

The rearrangement uses TRBV7-8 and TRBJ2-7; the D gene is possibly TRBD2 (7 bases). The CDR3 is 15 amino acids. V dropped 5 bases and J dropped 7 bases, with 21 bases sitting between them. Germline V gives CDR1 SGHVS, CDR2 FQNEAQ. CDR3 DNA sequence: TGTGCCAGCAGCCAAAAGGGGGGGACGGGATTGGAGCAGTACTTC. Translation: CASSQKGGTGLEQYF.

This chain uses TRBV7-9 with TRBJ2-2, with 7 bases matching TRBD1. CDR1 SEHNR and CDR2 FQNEAQ come from the germline V gene (reference sequence). Germline trimming cut 3 bases from V and 0 bases from J; bases unmatched to any gene: 4. This CDR3 region has 16 residues. The CDR3 is CASSFYGTANTGELFF. The CDR3 nucleotides are TGTGCCAGCAGCTTCTACGGGACAGCGAACACCGGGGAGCTGTTTTTT.

The chain recombines TRBV5-1 with TRBJ2-5; 9 bases align to TRBD1. The CDR3 contains 16 residues. V shed 4 bases, J shed 1 base, and the junction held 8 bases outside the gene matches. CDR1 is SGHRS and CDR2 is YFSETQ in the germline V gene. The CDR3 region is CASSDRDREGQETQYF. The CDR3 nucleotides read TGCGCCAGCAGCGACCGGGACAGGGAAGGCCAAGAGACCCAGTACTTC.

The chain employs TRBV19 and TRBJ1-2; tentative D call: TRBD1 (5 bases). Looked up from germline, CDR1 is LNHDA and CDR2 is SQIVND (reference sequence). The germline V and J ends were trimmed by 3 bases and 8 bases, with 19 bases remaining between them. The CDR3 extends over 15 amino acids. Written as DNA, the CDR3 is TGTGCCAGTAGTATGGACCGGGGCGGGATTAGCGGCTACACCTTC. This gives the protein CASSMDRGGISGYTF.

The count of this clone is one. The chain joins TRBV10-3 to TRBJ2-7, with D possibly matching TRBD2 (5 bases). Germline CDR1 reads ENHRY; CDR2 reads SYGVKD. Trimming removed 2 bases from V and 0 bases from J, with 11 bases in between. The CDR3 has 15 residues. The CDR3 here is CAISEDGLGSYEQYF. In nucleotides, the CDR3 is TGTGCCATCAGTGAGGACGGACTGGGCTCCTACGAGCAGTACTTC.

A note on this clone: This sample also contains other DNA sequences that code for the same CDR3. The CDR3 sequence: CASSLGLAGTYNEQFF. CDR3 DNA sequence: TGTGCCAGCAGCTTAGGTTTAGCGGGAACCTACAATGAGCAGTTCTTC. The chain joins TRBV11-2 to TRBJ2-1; 8 bases are a match to TRBD2. The CDR3 spans 16 residues. Germline V CDR1 and CDR2: SGHAT, FQNNGV. J lost 2 bases, V lost 1 base, and 4 bases had no gene match.

This clone has only one observation. The chain links TRBV6-6 to TRBJ2-1; maybe TRBD2 (5 bases). Germline lookup yields CDR1 MNHNY and CDR2 SVGAGI (reference sequence). The CDR3 covers 15 residues. V was cut by 10 bases and J by 6 bases, with 22 bases left in between. DNA for the CDR3: TGTGCCACCCAGCAAACTAGTCGGGTCGTCAATGAGCAGTTCTTC. This codes for CATQQTSRVVNEQFF.

The chain links TRBV5-1 to TRBJ2-5; D is ambiguous. CDR1 is SGHRS and CDR2 is YFSETQ in the germline V gene. The germline V and J ends were trimmed by 0 bases and 4 bases, with 7 bases remaining between them. The CDR3 covers 13 residues. CDR3 bases: TGCGCCAGCAGCTTGGGAAGAGGAGAGACCCAGTACTTC. Its protein product is CASSLGRGETQYF.

This sequence joins TRBV9 and TRBJ2-2; D is perhaps TRBD2 (6 bases). Trimming removed 0 bases from V and 3 bases from J, with 9 bases in between. The CDR3 length is 15 residues. The germline CDR1 and CDR2 sequences are SGDLS and YYNGEE. The CDR3 sequence is CASSVGGGDTGELFF. The CDR3 DNA sequence: TGTGCCAGCAGCGTAGGGGGCGGGGACACCGGGGAGCTGTTTTTT.

The chain employs TRBV2 and TRBJ2-3; possibly TRBD1 for D (6 bases). Trimming pared 5 bases from V and 1 base from J, leaving 13 bases between. The CDR3 totals 15 residues. CDR1 and CDR2 (germline): SNHLY, FYNNEI. CDR3 residues: CASSRTRTGTDTQYF. CDR3 DNA: TGTGCCAGCAGTCGGACCCGGACAGGCACAGATACGCAGTATTTT.

The J gene is TRBJ2-7, the V gene TRBV2, with TRBD2 as a possible D gene (7 bases). The CDR3 contains 14 residues. V lost 4 bases and J 9 bases, leaving 19 bases between the germline ends. The germline CDR1 and CDR2 sequences are SNHLY and FYNNEI. The CDR3 DNA reads as TGTGCCAGCAGTGTAGGGAGGGGGGAAAGCTTGCAGTACTTC. This translates into CASSVGRGESLQYF.

V is TRBV7-6 and J is TRBJ1-2, with TRBD1 matching over 11 bases. There are 15 residues in the CDR3. Germline V CDR1 and CDR2: SGHVS, FNYEAQ. With V trimmed by 1 base and J by 5 bases, 3 bases remained unmatched. The CDR3 spells CASSLGTGGVYGYTF. In nucleotides, the CDR3 is TGTGCCAGCAGCTTAGGGACAGGGGGCGTATATGGCTACACCTTC.

The gene calls are TRBV14 and TRBJ1-1; D is ambiguous. The germline V gene encodes CDR1 SGHDN and CDR2 FVKESK. V shed 4 bases and J shed 4 bases, with 13 bases lying between them. The CDR3 has 14 amino acids. The chain's CDR3 is CASSLFGRGTEAFF. CDR3 DNA: TGTGCCAGCAGCCTATTCGGACGGGGCACTGAAGCTTTCTTT.

V usage is TRBV10-3 and J usage is TRBJ1-5; D ambiguous. The V end was cut by 4 bases, the J end by 4 bases, with 14 bases between. CDR1 is ENHRY and CDR2 is SYGVKD in the germline V gene. The CDR3 totals 15 residues. The CDR3 loop reads CAISVSGGWNQPQHF. The CDR3 nucleotides are TGTGCCATCAGTGTGTCAGGAGGATGGAATCAGCCCCAGCATTTT.

The rearrangement uses TRBV18 and TRBJ2-1; TRBD1 aligns across 7 bases. CDR1 is KGHSH and CDR2 is LQKENI in the germline V gene. V dropped 5 bases and J dropped 2; count of bases not matched to a gene: 9. The length of the CDR3 is 16 residues. CDR3 nucleotide sequence: TGTGCCAGCTCATCCCCTCAGGGGGTACCCTACAATGAGCAGTTCTTC. Its protein product is CASSSPQGVPYNEQFF.

This clone has just one count. This rearrangement joins TRBV28 to TRBJ1-5; TRBD1 aligns across 7 bases. The CDR3 covers 16 residues. Per the germline V gene, CDR1 is MDHEN and CDR2 is SYDVKM. V shed 9 bases and J 3 bases; nucleotides not matched to a gene: 14. CDR3 sequence (DNA): TGTGCCAGGTACAGGGGACTGTATAATTACAATCAGCCCCAGCATTTT. Protein product: CARYRGLYNYNQPQHF. Complete variable domain (other parts from reference TRBV28 and TRBJ1-5): DVKVTQSSRYLVKRTGEKVFLECVQDMDHENMFWYRQDPGLGLRLIYFSYDVKMKEKGDIPEGYSVSREKKERFSLILESASTNQTSMYLCARYRGLYNYNQPQHFGDGTRLSIL.